These 15 T cell receptor beta chains originate from one sample sequenced in a study of T cells in Graves' hyperthyroidism and ophthalmopathy (dated by TCRdb to the late 2010s). The library was built by means of multiplex PCR. The instrument given in TCRdb is Illumina HiSeq 2000. Amplification of TCR beta CDR3 regions was carried out from RNA transcripts. For the first round of RT-PCR on the TCR CDR3, the HTBI primer set was used together with the Qiagen OneStep RT-PCR kit. TCRdb itself trimmed the public reads at Q25 with fastp, ran MiXCR and retained productive beta chains. One record per CDR3 amino acid sequence lists the most common genes and DNA. For this sample the table gives 240,000 or so distinct CDR3 sequences, of which around 17% were detected only once. Of the sample, around 28% falls within the top ten clones. The specimen sequenced was blood. The receptor set was obtained from a woman aged 18-29 years with Graves' ophthalmopathy.

At least ten counts were recorded for this clonotype. This chain uses TRBV7-2 with TRBJ2-7; 9 bases line up with TRBD1. V shed 6 bases and J 4 bases; nucleotides not matched to a gene: 16. Germline CDR1 reads SGHTA; CDR2 reads FQGNSA. The length of the CDR3 is 17 residues. The CDR3 loop reads CASSYWVGTGSTYEQYF. The CDR3 nucleotides read TGTGCCAGCAGTTACTGGGTGGGGACAGGGTCAACTTACGAGCAGTACTTC.

In its sample, this clonotype was seen a few times. The rearrangement joins TRBV6-1 to TRBJ2-7, with TRBD1 matching 7 bases. CDR1 is MNHNS and CDR2 is SASEGT in the germline V gene. After removal of 7 bases from V and 2 bases from J, the junction contained 11 bases not matched to a gene. The CDR3 sequence is 15 residues long. The CDR3 DNA reads as TGTGCCAGCACAGCCGACAGGGAACCCACCTACGAGCAGTACTTC. Protein: CASTADREPTYEQYF.

V usage is TRBV6-1 and J usage is TRBJ1-2, with a weak D call TRBD1 (5 bases). The V end was cut by 7 bases, the J end by 8 bases, with 23 bases between. This CDR3 spans 15 amino acids. Germline V gives CDR1 MNHNS, CDR2 SASEGT. The CDR3 sequence: CASTTERGRAGGYTF. The CDR3 nucleotides read TGTGCCAGCACCACCGAACGAGGCAGGGCTGGCGGCTACACCTTC.

This clonotype was seen repeatedly, ten times or more. The chain uses TRBV28 and TRBJ2-5; D could derive from TRBD1 or TRBD2 (5 bases each). V lost 5 bases to trimming and J lost 9 bases, with 19 bases between them. CDR1 is MDHEN and CDR2 is SYDVKM in the germline V gene. The CDR3 is 14 amino acids. The CDR3 protein is CASSGTVDVGAQYF. The CDR3, as DNA: TGTGCCAGCAGTGGGACGGTGGATGTTGGGGCCCAGTACTTC.

This clonotype was detected a few times. The chain has TRBV7-2 and TRBJ2-6; the match to TRBD2 covers 11 bases. Losses at the gene ends were 1 base for V and 0 bases for J; bases not matched to a gene: 17. This CDR3 comprises 23 residues. CDR1 is SGHTA and CDR2 is FQGNSA in the germline V gene. CDR3 DNA: TGTGCCAGCAGCTTAGTGTATCCCGGTAGCGGGAGGGCCGCTGTCTCTGGGGCCAACGTCCTGACTTTC. This encodes CASSLVYPGSGRAAVSGANVLTF. The entire variable domain, with the rest obtained from reference TRBV7-2 and TRBJ2-6, is as follows: GAGVSQSPSNKVTEKGKDVELRCDPISGHTALYWYRQSLGQGLEFLIYFQGNSAPDKSGLPSDRFSAERTGGSVSTLTIQRTQQEDSAVYLCASSLVYPGSGRAAVSGANVLTFGAGSRLTVL.

At least ten counts were recorded for this clonotype. The rearrangement joins TRBV18 to TRBJ1-4; D ambiguous. Trimming cost V 6 bases and J 5 bases, with 7 bases left between them. The CDR3 length is 12 residues. The germline V gene has CDR1 KGHSH and CDR2 LQKENI. CDR3 loop: CASSSGNEKLFF. CDR3 DNA sequence: TGTGCCAGCTCGTCAGGAAATGAAAAACTGTTTTTT.

Ten or more counts support this clonotype. J is TRBJ1-2 and V is TRBV2; 9 bases are a match to TRBD1. V trimming: 8 bases; J trimming: 0 bases; junction bases outside the gene matches: 7. The CDR3 sequence is 15 residues long. Germline V gene sequence: CDR1 SNHLY, CDR2 FYNNEI. CDR3 region: CASGTGRKTNYGYTF. The DNA of the CDR3 is TGTGCCAGCGGGACAGGGAGAAAAACTAACTATGGCTACACCTTC.

The V gene is TRBV30, the J gene TRBJ1-2; weak D call: TRBD1 (5 bases). The V end lost 3 bases, the J end lost 4 bases, and 12 bases lay between the germline ends. Germline V gene data show CDR1 as GTSNPN and CDR2 as SVGIG (reference sequence). This CDR3 is 13 amino acids long. As DNA, the CDR3 is TGTGCCTGGAGCGTCGGGGGGAGCTATGGCTACACCTTC. Its protein product is CAWSVGGSYGYTF.

This clonotype was counted ten times or more. This sequence joins TRBV6-1 and TRBJ2-7; 7 nucleotides align to TRBD2. CDR1 is MNHNS and CDR2 is SASEGT in the germline V gene. The V segment lost 4 bases and the J segment 2 bases; nucleotides outside the gene matches: 5. The CDR3 covers 14 residues. The CDR3 DNA is TGTGCCAGCAGTGTTGGGGGGGGGACCTACGAGCAGTACTTC. This gives the protein CASSVGGGTYEQYF.

This chain's CDR3 is CASSRVGNNSPLHF. As DNA, the CDR3 is TGTGCCAGCAGCCGGGTAGGCAATAATTCACCCCTCCACTTT. The rearrangement uses TRBV3-1 and TRBJ1-6; D not certain. Trimming took 4 bases from V and 5 from J, leaving 9 bases between them. The germline V gene has CDR1 LGHDT and CDR2 YNNKEL (reference sequence). CDR3 length equals 14 residues.

This rearrangement joins TRBV7-3 to TRBJ1-1, with D perhaps matching TRBD1 (6 bases). This CDR3 contains 15 residues. V lost 1 base and J 2 bases, leaving 11 bases between the germline ends. Per germline, CDR1 SGHTA and CDR2 FQGTGA. As DNA, the CDR3 is TGTGCCAGCAGCTTAATTCAGGGGAGCAACACTGAAGCTTTCTTT. It encodes CASSLIQGSNTEAFF.

The table lists this clonotype with many counts. J is TRBJ1-5 and V is TRBV18; TRBD1 is a possible D gene (6 bases). Per the germline V gene, CDR1 is KGHSH and CDR2 is LQKENI. CDR3 length: 17 residues. Trimming removed 0 bases from V and 5 bases from J, with 17 bases in between. The CDR3 loop reads CASSPPGQQGIYQPQHF. Here the CDR3 DNA reads TGTGCCAGCTCACCACCGGGGCAACAGGGAATCTATCAGCCCCAGCATTTT.

The CDR3 DNA is TGCAGTGCTAGGATTGGGATTGGTACTGAAGCTTTCTTT. It specifies CSARIGIGTEAFF. This chain joins TRBV20-1 and TRBJ1-1; D unresolved. The V end was cut by 3 bases, the J end by 5 bases, with 13 bases between. Per germline, CDR1 DFQATT and CDR2 SNEGSKA (reference sequence). This CDR3 region has 13 residues.

This clonotype showed up many times. V and J are TRBV20-1 and TRBJ1-4, with 8 bases matching TRBD1. CDR1 DFQATT and CDR2 SNEGSKA come from the germline V gene (reference sequence). Trimming took 0 bases from V and 5 from J; bases not matched to a gene: 17. CDR3 length equals 19 residues. The CDR3 loop reads CSARDSWGRGHSGNEKLFF. CDR3 coding DNA: TGCAGTGCTAGAGACTCCTGGGGCAGGGGGCATTCCGGGAATGAAAAACTGTTTTTT.

This clonotype showed up many times. V is TRBV7-2 and J is TRBJ2-3, with D possibly TRBD2 on 5 matching bases. This CDR3 is built from 13 residues. With 8 bases removed from V and 1 base from J, the gap between germline ends came to 10 bases. Germline V gives CDR1 SGHTA, CDR2 FQGNSA. For the CDR3, the DNA is TGTGCCAGCTCGGGGTCACGCACAGATACGCAGTATTTT. Its protein is CASSGSRTDTQYF.